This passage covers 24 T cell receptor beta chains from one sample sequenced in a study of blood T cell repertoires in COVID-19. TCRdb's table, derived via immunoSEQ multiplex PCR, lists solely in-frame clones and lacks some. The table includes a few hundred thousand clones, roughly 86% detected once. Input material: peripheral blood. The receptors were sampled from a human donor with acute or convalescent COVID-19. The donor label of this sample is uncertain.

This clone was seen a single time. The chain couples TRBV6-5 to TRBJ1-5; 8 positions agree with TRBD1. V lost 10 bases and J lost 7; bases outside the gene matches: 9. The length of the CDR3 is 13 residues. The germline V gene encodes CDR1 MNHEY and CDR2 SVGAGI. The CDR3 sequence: CATSDREFQPQHF. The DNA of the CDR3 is TGTGCCACCTCGGACAGGGAGTTCCAGCCCCAGCATTTT.

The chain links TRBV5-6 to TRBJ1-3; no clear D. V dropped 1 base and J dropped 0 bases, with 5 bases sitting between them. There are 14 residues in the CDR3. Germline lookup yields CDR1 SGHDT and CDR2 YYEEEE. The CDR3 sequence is CASSLFSSGNTIYF. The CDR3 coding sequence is TGTGCCAGCAGCTTGTTTAGCTCTGGAAACACCATATATTTT.

CDR3 DNA: TGTGCCAGCAGCCTCTGGGAGGGTAAGACTGAAGCTTTCTTT. Protein: CASSLWEGKTEAFF. The chain recombines TRBV7-2 with TRBJ1-1; no reliable D call. The V end lost 5 bases, the J end lost 5 bases, and 15 bases lay between the germline ends. CDR1 SGHTA and CDR2 FQGNSA come from the germline V gene. This CDR3 is 14 amino acids long.

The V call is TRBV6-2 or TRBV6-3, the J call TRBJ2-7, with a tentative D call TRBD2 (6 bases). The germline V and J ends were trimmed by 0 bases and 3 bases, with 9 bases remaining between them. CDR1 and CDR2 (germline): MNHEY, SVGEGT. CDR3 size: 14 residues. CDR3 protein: CASSYSGGIYEQYF. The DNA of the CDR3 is TGTGCCAGCAGTTACTCGGGGGGTATCTACGAGCAGTACTTC.

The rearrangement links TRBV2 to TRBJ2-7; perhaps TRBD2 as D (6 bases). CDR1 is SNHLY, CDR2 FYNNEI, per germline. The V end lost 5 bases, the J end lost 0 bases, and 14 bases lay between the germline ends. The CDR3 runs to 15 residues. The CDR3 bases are TGTGCCAGCAGTAGGGACTGGGCCAGCTCCTACGAGCAGTACTTC. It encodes CASSRDWASSYEQYF.

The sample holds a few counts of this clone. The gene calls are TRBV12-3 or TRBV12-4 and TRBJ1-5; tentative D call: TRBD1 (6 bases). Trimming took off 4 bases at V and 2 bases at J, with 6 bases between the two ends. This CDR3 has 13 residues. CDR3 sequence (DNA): TGTGCCAGCAGTTGGACAGGCAATCAGCCCCAGCATTTT. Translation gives CASSWTGNQPQHF.

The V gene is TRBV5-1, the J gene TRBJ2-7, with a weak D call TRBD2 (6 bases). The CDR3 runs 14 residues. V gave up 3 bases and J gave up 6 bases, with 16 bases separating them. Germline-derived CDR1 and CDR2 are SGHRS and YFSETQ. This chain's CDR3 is CASSSGGIPSEQYF. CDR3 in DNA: TGCGCCAGCAGCTCGGGCGGGATCCCTTCCGAGCAGTACTTC.

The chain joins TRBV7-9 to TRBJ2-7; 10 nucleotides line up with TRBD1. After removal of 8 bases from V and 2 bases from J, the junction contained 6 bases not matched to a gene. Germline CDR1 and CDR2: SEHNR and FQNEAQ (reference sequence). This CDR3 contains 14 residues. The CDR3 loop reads CASYPGQGPYEQYF. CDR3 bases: TGTGCCAGCTACCCGGGACAGGGGCCCTACGAGCAGTACTTC. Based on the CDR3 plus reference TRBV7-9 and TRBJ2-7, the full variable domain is DTGVSQNPRHKITKRGQNVTFRCDPISEHNRLYWYRQTLGQGPEFLTYFQNEAQLEKSRLLSDRFSAERPKGSFSTLEIQRTEQGDSAMYLCASYPGQGPYEQYFGPGTRLTVT.

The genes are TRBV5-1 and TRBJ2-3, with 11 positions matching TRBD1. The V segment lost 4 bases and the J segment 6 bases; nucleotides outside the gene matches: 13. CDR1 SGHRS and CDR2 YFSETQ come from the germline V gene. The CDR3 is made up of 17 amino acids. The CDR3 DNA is TGCGCCAGCAGCCCGAACGCCGGGACAGGGGGTCGGGATACGCAGTATTTT. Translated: CASSPNAGTGGRDTQYF.

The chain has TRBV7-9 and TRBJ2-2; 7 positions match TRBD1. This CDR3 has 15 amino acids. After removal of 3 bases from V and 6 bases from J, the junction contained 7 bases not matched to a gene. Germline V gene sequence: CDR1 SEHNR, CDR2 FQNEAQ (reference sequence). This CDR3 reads CASSFISGTAGELFF. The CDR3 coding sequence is TGTGCCAGCAGCTTCATCTCCGGGACAGCCGGGGAGCTGTTTTTT. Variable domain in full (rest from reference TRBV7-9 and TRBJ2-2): DTGVSQNPRHKITKRGQNVTFRCDPISEHNRLYWYRQTLGQGPEFLTYFQNEAQLEKSRLLSDRFSAERPKGSFSTLEIQRTEQGDSAMYLCASSFISGTAGELFFGEGSRLTVL.

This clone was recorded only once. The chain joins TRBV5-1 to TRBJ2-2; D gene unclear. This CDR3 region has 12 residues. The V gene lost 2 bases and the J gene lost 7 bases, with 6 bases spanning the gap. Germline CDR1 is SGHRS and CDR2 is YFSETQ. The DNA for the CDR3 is TGCGCCAGCAGCTTAGGCGGCGGGGAGCTGTTTTTT. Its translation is CASSLGGGELFF. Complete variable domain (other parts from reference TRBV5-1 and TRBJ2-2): KAGVTQTPRYLIKTRGQQVTLSCSPISGHRSVSWYQQTPGQGLQFLFEYFSETQRNKGNFPGRFSGRQFSNSRSEMNVSTLELGDSALYLCASSLGGGELFFGEGSRLTVL.

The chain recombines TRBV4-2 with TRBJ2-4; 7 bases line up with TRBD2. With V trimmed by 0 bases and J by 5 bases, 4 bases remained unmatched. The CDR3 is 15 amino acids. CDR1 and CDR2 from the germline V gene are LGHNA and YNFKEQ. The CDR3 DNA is TGTGCCAGCAGCCAAGAACTAGCGAGCCAAAACATTCAGTACTTC. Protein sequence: CASSQELASQNIQYF.

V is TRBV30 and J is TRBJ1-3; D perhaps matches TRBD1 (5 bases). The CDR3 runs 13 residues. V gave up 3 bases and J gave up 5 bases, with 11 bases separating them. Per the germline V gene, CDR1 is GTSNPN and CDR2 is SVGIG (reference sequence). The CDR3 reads CAWSEDNRNTIYF. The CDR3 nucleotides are TGTGCCTGGAGCGAGGACAATCGAAACACCATATATTTT.

DNA of the CDR3: TGTGCCAGCAGCTTGCCGGGACAAAACTATGGCTACACCTTC. This gives the protein CASSLPGQNYGYTF. This chain uses TRBV7-9 with TRBJ1-2, with a tentative D call TRBD1 (6 bases). The CDR3 is made up of 14 amino acids. The V end lost 3 bases, the J end lost 2 bases, and 10 bases lay between the germline ends. Germline V lookup: CDR1 SEHNR, CDR2 FQNEAQ (reference sequence).

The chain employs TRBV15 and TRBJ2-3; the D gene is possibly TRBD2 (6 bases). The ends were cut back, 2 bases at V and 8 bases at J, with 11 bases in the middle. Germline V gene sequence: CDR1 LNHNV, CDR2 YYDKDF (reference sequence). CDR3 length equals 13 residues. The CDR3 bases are TGTGCCACCAGCAGACAGGGTAGCGGTACGCAGTATTTT. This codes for CATSRQGSGTQYF.

In nucleotides, the CDR3 is TGCGCCAGCGCAACGACAGGGGCCAAATTGGATGAGCAGTTCTTC. Its protein is CASATTGAKLDEQFF. This chain uses TRBV5-1 with TRBJ2-1; 8 nucleotides match TRBD1. Germline CDR1 and CDR2: SGHRS and YFSETQ. This CDR3 contains 15 residues. V shed 7 bases and J 8 bases; nucleotides not matched to a gene: 14.

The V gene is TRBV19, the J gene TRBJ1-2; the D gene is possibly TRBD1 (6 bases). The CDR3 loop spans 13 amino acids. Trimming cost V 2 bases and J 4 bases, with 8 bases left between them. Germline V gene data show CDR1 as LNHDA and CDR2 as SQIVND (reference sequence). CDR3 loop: CASSIQGSYGYTF. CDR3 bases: TGTGCCAGTAGTATACAGGGGAGCTATGGCTACACCTTC.

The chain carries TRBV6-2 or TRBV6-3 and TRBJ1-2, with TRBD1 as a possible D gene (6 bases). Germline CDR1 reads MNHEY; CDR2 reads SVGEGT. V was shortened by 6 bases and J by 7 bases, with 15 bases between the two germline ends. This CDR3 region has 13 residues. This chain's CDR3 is CASSKKGGSGYTF. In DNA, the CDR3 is TGTGCCAGCAGCAAAAAGGGGGGGTCTGGCTACACCTTC.

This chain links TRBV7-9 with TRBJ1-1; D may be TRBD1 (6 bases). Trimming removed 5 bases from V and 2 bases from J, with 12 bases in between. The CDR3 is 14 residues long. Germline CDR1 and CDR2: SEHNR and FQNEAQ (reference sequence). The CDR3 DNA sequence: TGTGCCAGCAGCCCGTCACAGGGTAACACTGAAGCTTTCTTT. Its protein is CASSPSQGNTEAFF.

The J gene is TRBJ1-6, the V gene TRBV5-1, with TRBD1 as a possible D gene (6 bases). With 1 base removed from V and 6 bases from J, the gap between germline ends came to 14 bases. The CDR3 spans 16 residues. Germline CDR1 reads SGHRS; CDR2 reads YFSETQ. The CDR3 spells CASSLWAGAPNSPLHF. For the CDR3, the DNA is TGCGCCAGCAGCTTGTGGGCAGGGGCCCCTAATTCACCCCTCCACTTT. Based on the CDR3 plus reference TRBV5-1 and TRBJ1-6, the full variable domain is KAGVTQTPRYLIKTRGQQVTLSCSPISGHRSVSWYQQTPGQGLQFLFEYFSETQRNKGNFPGRFSGRQFSNSRSEMNVSTLELGDSALYLCASSLWAGAPNSPLHFGNGTRLTVT.

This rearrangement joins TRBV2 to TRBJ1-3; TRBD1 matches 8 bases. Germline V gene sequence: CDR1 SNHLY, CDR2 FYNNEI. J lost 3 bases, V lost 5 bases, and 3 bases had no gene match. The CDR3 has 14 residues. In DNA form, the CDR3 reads TGTGCCAGCAGTATTGGACAGGGTGGAAACACCATATATTTT. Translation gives CASSIGQGGNTIYF.

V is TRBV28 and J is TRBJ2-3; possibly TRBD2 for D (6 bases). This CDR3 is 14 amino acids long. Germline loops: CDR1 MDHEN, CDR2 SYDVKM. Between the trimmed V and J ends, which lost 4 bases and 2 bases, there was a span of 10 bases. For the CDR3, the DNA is TGTGCCAGCAGTTCCGGGACTCCCACAGATACGCAGTATTTT. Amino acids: CASSSGTPTDTQYF.

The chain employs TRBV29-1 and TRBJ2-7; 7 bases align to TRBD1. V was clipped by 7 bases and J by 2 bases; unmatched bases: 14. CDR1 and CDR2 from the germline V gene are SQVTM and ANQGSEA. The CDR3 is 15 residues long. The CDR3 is CSAGAGGKLPYEQYF. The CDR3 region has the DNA TGCAGCGCAGGGGCAGGGGGTAAACTCCCCTACGAGCAGTACTTC.

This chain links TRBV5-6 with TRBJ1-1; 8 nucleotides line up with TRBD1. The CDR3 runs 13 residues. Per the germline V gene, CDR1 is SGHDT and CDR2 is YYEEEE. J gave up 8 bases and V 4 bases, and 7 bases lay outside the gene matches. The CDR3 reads CASSRQGFPEAFF. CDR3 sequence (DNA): TGTGCCAGCAGCCGACAGGGGTTCCCCGAAGCTTTCTTT.